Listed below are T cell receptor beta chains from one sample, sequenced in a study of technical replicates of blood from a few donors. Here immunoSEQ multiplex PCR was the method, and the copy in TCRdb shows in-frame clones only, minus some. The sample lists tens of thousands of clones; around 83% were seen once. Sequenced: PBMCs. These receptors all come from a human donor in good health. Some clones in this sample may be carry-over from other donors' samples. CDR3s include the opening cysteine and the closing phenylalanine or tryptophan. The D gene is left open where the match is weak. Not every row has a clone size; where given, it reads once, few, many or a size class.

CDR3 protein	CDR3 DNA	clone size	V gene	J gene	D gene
CASSTAGELFF	TGTGCCAGCAGCACTGCCGGGGAGCTGTTTTTT	.	TRBV21-1	TRBJ2-2	.
CASSQVAGNTIYF	TGCGCCAGCAGCCAAGTAGCCGGAAACACCATATATTTT	.	TRBV4-3	TRBJ1-3	.
CASSFGPDTDTQYF	TGCGCCAGCAGCTTTGGGCCGGACACAGATACGCAGTATTTT	.	TRBV5-1	TRBJ2-3	.
CASKSGRALREQYF	TGTGCCAGCAAAAGCGGGAGGGCCCTCCGCGAGCAGTACTTC	.	TRBV11-3	TRBJ2-7	TRBD2
CASSSIAGDGYSEQYF	TGCGCCAGCAGCTCCATAGCGGGAGATGGGTATAGCGAGCAGTACTTC	.	TRBV5-1	TRBJ2-7	TRBD2
CASSPVGRDYGYTF	TGTGCCAGTAGCCCGGTCGGTCGAGACTATGGCTACACCTTC	.	TRBV19	TRBJ1-2	.
CASSPGQGYGYTF	TGTGCCAGCAGCCCCGGACAGGGCTATGGCTACACCTTC	.	TRBV9	TRBJ1-2	TRBD1
CASSQAGVGEKLFF	TGCGCCAGCAGCCAAGCGGGGGTAGGGGAAAAACTGTTTTTT	once	TRBV4-3	TRBJ1-4	.
CAMGLEEFKEQYF	TGTGCAATGGGACTAGAGGAATTTAAGGAGCAGTACTTC	.	TRBV30	TRBJ2-7	TRBD2
CASSLLGLPYEQYF	TGTGCCAGCAGTTTATTGGGGCTTCCCTACGAGCAGTACTTC	.	TRBV28	TRBJ2-7	.
CASSLDLDYGYTF	TGCGCCAGCAGCCTAGACCTTGACTATGGCTACACCTTC	.	TRBV5-1	TRBJ1-2	.
CASRAERGTYGYTF	TGTGCCAGTAGAGCCGAAAGGGGAACCTATGGCTACACCTTC	.	TRBV19	TRBJ1-2	.
CASSQGSGGDYGYTF	TGCGCCAGCAGCCAAGGATCGGGGGGGGACTATGGCTACACCTTC	.	TRBV4-1	TRBJ1-2	.
CASSVPSAGGNYNEQFF	TGTGCCAGCAGCGTACCCTCAGCGGGGGGTAATTACAATGAGCAGTTCTTC	.	TRBV9	TRBJ2-1	TRBD2
CASSLDRGTYEQYF	TGCGCCAGCAGCTTGGACAGGGGTACCTACGAGCAGTACTTC	.	TRBV5-1	TRBJ2-7	TRBD1
CASSPLFTRGPTYEQYF	TGTGCCAGCAGCCCCCTGTTTACGCGGGGGCCTACCTACGAGCAGTACTTC	.	TRBV7-8	TRBJ2-7	.
CASSPSGQLGPYEQYF	TGTGCCAGCAGCCCAAGTGGACAGTTGGGTCCCTACGAGCAGTACTTC	.	TRBV7-2	TRBJ2-7	.